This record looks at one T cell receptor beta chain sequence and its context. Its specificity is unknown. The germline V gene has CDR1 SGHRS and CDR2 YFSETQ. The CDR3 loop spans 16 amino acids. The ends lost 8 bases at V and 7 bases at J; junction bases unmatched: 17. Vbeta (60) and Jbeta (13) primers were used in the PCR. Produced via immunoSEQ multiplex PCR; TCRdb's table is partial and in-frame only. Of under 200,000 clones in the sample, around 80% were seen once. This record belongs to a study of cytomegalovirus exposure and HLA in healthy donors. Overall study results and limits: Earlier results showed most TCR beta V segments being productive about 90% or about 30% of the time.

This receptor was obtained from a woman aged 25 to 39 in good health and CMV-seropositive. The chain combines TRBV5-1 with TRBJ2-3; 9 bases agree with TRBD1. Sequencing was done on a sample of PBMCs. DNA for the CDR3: TGCGCCAGTTCCGATCCACCGGGACAGGGAGGTCATACGCAGTATTTT. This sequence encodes CASSDPPGQGGHTQYF.